Following are 16 T cell receptor beta chains from one sample sequenced in a study of regulatory T cells in long-lasting Graves disease. Documented time point: newly diagnosed GD, antithyroid drugs for less than 3 months. Following extraction of RNA from PBMCs, that RNA was used to make the TCR library. Relying on iRepertoire HTBI primers and Arm-PCR of CDR3 regions, the team built TCR beta libraries. TCRdb re-derived calls from the multiplex PCR reads in MiXCR, one entry per CDR3 protein. The data show 550,000 to 600,000 distinct CDR3 sequences, with around 16% seen just once and 9.5% to 15% held by the top ten. The sample was also linked to a second study, of T cells in Graves' hyperthyroidism and ophthalmopathy.

Sequenced material: peripheral blood mononuclear cells (PBMCs), taken at new diagnosis, from a patient treated with antithyroid drugs. Source of these receptors: a man aged 18-30 years with Graves disease.

V usage is TRBV10-2 and J usage is TRBJ1-4; D uncertain. Germline values: CDR1 WSHSY, CDR2 SAAADI. The V end was cut by 6 bases, the J end by 6 bases, with 8 bases between. This CDR3 spans 12 amino acids. CDR3 loop: CASSDAYEKLFF. The CDR3 DNA sequence: TGCGCCAGCAGCGACGCGTATGAAAAACTGTTTTTT.

J is TRBJ2-2 and V is TRBV7-9; 11 bases fit TRBD2. Trimming removed 5 bases from V and 4 bases from J; junction bases left unmatched: 6. CDR1 is SEHNR and CDR2 is FQNEAQ in the germline V gene (reference sequence). The CDR3 loop spans 16 amino acids. CDR3 sequence (DNA): TGTGCCAGCAGCGCTCGACTAGCGGGGCCCACCGGGGAGCTGTTTTTT. It encodes CASSARLAGPTGELFF.

This clonotype was seen a handful of times. The rearrangement joins TRBV6-1 to TRBJ2-3; 8 bases fit TRBD1. Germline CDR1 reads MNHNS; CDR2 reads SASEGT. V shed 7 bases, J shed 5 bases, and the junction held 8 bases outside the gene matches. CDR3 size: 14 residues. CDR3 DNA: TGTGCCAGCATTCCGGACAGGGCTGTAGATACGCAGTATTTT. The encoded protein is CASIPDRAVDTQYF.

This clonotype was counted a few times. This chain links TRBV6-5 with TRBJ1-5; D call uncertain. This CDR3 is built from 13 residues. V gave up 0 bases and J gave up 7 bases, with 7 bases separating them. Germline V gene data show CDR1 as MNHEY and CDR2 as SVGAGI. The chain's CDR3 is CASSYSTRQPQHF. The CDR3 bases are TGTGCCAGCAGTTACTCGACGAGGCAGCCCCAGCATTTT.

This clonotype turned up a few times. J is TRBJ2-4 and V is TRBV5-7, with TRBD1 matching 12 bases. TRBV5-7 is noted as an ORF with a role that remains uncertain. The CDR3 has 22 residues. The ends lost 3 bases at V and 0 bases at J; junction bases unmatched: 19. DNA of the CDR3: TGTGCCAGCAGCTGTAGCTTTCGGGACAGGGGGCATTCGGTGAGAGCCAAAAACATTCAGTACTTC. Translation: CASSCSFRDRGHSVRAKNIQYF.

This clonotype came up a few times. The rearrangement links TRBV20-1 to TRBJ1-2, with a tentative D call TRBD1 (6 bases). The CDR3 is 12 residues long. Germline assignment: CDR1 DFQATT and CDR2 SNEGSKA (reference sequence). Trimming took 5 bases from V and 5 from J, leaving 12 bases between them. CDR3 sequence reads: CSARDKPYGYTF. The CDR3 DNA reads TGCAGTGCTCGGGACAAACCGTATGGCTACACCTTC.

This clonotype was counted many times. The chain combines TRBV2 with TRBJ2-5, with D possibly being TRBD1 (7 bases). Trimming cost V 4 bases and J 1 base, with 13 bases left between them. Germline V gene sequence: CDR1 SNHLY, CDR2 FYNNEI. This CDR3 has 15 residues. In DNA form, the CDR3 reads TGTGCCAGCAGTGCCCCCAGGGGGGCCCAAGAGACCCAGTACTTC. This gives the protein CASSAPRGAQETQYF.

In this sample, this clonotype turned up many times. The chain carries TRBV9 and TRBJ2-1; unclear D gene. From germline, CDR1 is SGDLS and CDR2 YYNGEE. The CDR3 runs to 14 residues. The V end was cut by 0 bases, the J end by 0 bases, with 4 bases between. CDR3 in DNA: TGTGCCAGCAGCGTAGGGAGCTCCTACAATGAGCAGTTCTTC. It is translated as CASSVGSSYNEQFF.

The chain joins TRBV20-1 to TRBJ1-6; a possible D gene is TRBD1 (5 bases). This CDR3 comprises 14 residues. Germline V gene sequence: CDR1 DFQATT, CDR2 SNEGSKA (reference sequence). Trimming pared 0 bases from V and 10 bases from J, leaving 13 bases between. CDR3 coding DNA: TGCAGTGCTAGAGAGCGGGGGTCCGGATCACCCCTCCACTTT. It translates to CSARERGSGSPLHF.

This clonotype was counted ten times or more. The CDR3, as DNA: TGTGCCAGCAGTTCCTTCGGTTCACCCCTCCACTTT. The encoded protein is CASSSFGSPLHF. The chain carries TRBV12-3 or TRBV12-4 and TRBJ1-6; D unresolved. This CDR3 is 12 amino acids long. Trimming took off 4 bases at V and 9 bases at J, with 7 bases between the two ends.

This clonotype was seen many times. The junction does not match germline at one end; this may be a read error. This rearrangement joins TRBV11-3 to TRBJ1-1; 10 bases line up with TRBD1. The CDR3 contains 15 residues. Germline V gives CDR1 SGHNT, CDR2 YENEEA. CDR3 DNA sequence: TGTGCCAGCAGCTTCGATAGGGACAGGGGACCGTGCGCTTTTTTT. It codes for CASSFDRDRGPCAFF.

This clonotype was found many times. V is TRBV6-5 and J is TRBJ1-4, with TRBD1 matching over 8 bases. Germline V gene lookup returns CDR1 MNHEY and CDR2 SVGAGI. The CDR3 consists of 15 residues. V trimming: 4 bases; J trimming: 8 bases; junction bases outside the gene matches: 9. The CDR3 protein is CASSSTGTGWEKLFF. DNA for the CDR3: TGTGCCAGCAGTTCGACCGGGACAGGATGGGAAAAACTGTTTTTT.

Ten or more counts support this clonotype. The gene calls are TRBV11-2 and TRBJ2-3; 7 bases line up with TRBD1. This CDR3 has 15 residues. V lost 5 bases to trimming and J lost 2 bases; unmatched junction nucleotides: 7. Germline CDR1 is SGHAT and CDR2 is FQNNGV. This CDR3 is CASSPKGQLTDTQYF. CDR3 coding DNA: TGTGCCAGCAGCCCTAAGGGACAGCTCACAGATACGCAGTATTTT. Combining the CDR3 with reference TRBV11-2 and TRBJ2-3 gives the whole variable domain EAGVAQSPRYKIIEKRQSVAFWCNPISGHATLYWYQQILGQGPKLLIQFQNNGVVDDSQLPKDRFSAERLKGVDSTLKIQPAKLEDSAVYLCASSPKGQLTDTQYFGPGTRLTVL.

The rearrangement joins TRBV20-1 to TRBJ1-2; possibly TRBD1 for D (6 bases). Germline V gene sequence: CDR1 DFQATT, CDR2 SNEGSKA (reference sequence). Between the trimmed V and J ends, which lost 0 bases and 7 bases, there was a span of 15 bases. This CDR3 is built from 14 residues. CDR3 bases: TGCAGTGCTAGAGATAGGTTTAGGGGGGGTGGCTACACCTTC. This codes for CSARDRFRGGGYTF.

This clonotype appeared a few times. The chain employs TRBV6-2 or TRBV6-3 and TRBJ2-1, with TRBD1 matching over 8 bases. Trimming at V came to 6 bases and at J to 5 bases, leaving 9 bases not matched to a gene. From germline, CDR1 is MNHEY and CDR2 SVGEGT. This CDR3 region has 15 residues. The CDR3 reads CASRQGGKFDNEQFF. CDR3 bases: TGTGCCAGCAGACAGGGGGGAAAATTCGACAATGAGCAGTTCTTC.

The genes are TRBV4-2 and TRBJ2-7, with a weak D call TRBD2 (5 bases). This CDR3 has 16 amino acids. Trimming pared 2 bases from V and 9 bases from J, leaving 23 bases between. Germline V gene sequence: CDR1 LGHNA, CDR2 YNFKEQ. The CDR3 loop reads CASSQSGGDPATGQYF. As DNA, the CDR3 is TGTGCCAGCAGCCAAAGCGGAGGAGACCCTGCCACCGGGCAGTACTTC.